Each of the 9 T cell receptor beta chains below was sequenced from the same sample in a study of spatial heterogeneity in lung cancer (dated by TCRdb to the late 2010s). The library relied on 5' RACE. The sequencing machine was a NextSeq 500. The public reads were reprocessed in TCRdb via fastp at Q25 and MiXCR, keeping in-frame beta chains. A single entry per CDR3 protein holds the most common genes and DNA from its merged rows. This sample gives tens of thousands of distinct CDR3 sequences in total; about 12% of them show up just once. The ten largest clones take up just over 40% of the sample. Explained via the paper, the time point label denotes: sample taken at primary tumor resection. Material: PBMCs, obtained at surgery. These receptor sequences come from a male donor with early-stage non-small cell lung cancer.

This clonotype was seen more than once but under ten times. This CDR3 is CASSPGTSPDEQFF. CDR3 sequence (DNA): TGTGCCAGCAGCCCGGGGACTAGCCCTGATGAGCAGTTCTTC. The gene calls are TRBV3-1 and TRBJ2-1; TRBD2 agrees at 9 bases. This CDR3 contains 14 residues. With 4 bases clipped from V and 8 bases from J, the junction kept 6 bases outside the gene matches. Germline CDR1 reads LGHDT; CDR2 reads YNNKEL (reference sequence).

J is TRBJ1-4 and V is TRBV29-1; tentative D call: TRBD1 (5 bases). V lost 7 bases and J lost 0, with 12 bases in between. Per the germline V gene, CDR1 is SQVTM and CDR2 is ANQGSEA. The CDR3 totals 14 residues. CDR3 bases: TGCAGCGCCAGGGCAGATGCAACTAATGAAAAACTGTTTTTT. It yields the protein CSARADATNEKLFF.

This sequence joins TRBV19 and TRBJ2-3; TRBD1 matches 10 bases. Germline V gives CDR1 LNHDA, CDR2 SQIVND (reference sequence). The CDR3 contains 14 residues. The junction had 5 bases not matched to a gene; V was cut back by 6 bases and J by 5 bases. CDR3 in amino acids: CASSRQGAGDTQYF. The CDR3 DNA reads TGTGCCAGTAGCCGACAGGGGGCCGGAGATACGCAGTATTTT.

In this sample, this clonotype turned up many times. The genes are TRBV20-1 and TRBJ2-7; no clear D. Germline CDR1 DFQATT, CDR2 SNEGSKA (reference sequence). The CDR3 is made up of 11 amino acids. CDR3 coding DNA: TGCAGCGGCAAACTGGGGTACGAGCAGTACTTC. Its protein is CSGKLGYEQYF.

This clonotype was observed many times. The J gene is TRBJ2-2, the V gene TRBV25-1; D might be TRBD1 (5 bases). CDR1 and CDR2 (germline): MGHDK, SYGVNS. The CDR3 has 14 amino acids. V was pared by 3 bases and J by 3 bases, with 8 bases between. The CDR3 coding sequence is TGTGCCAGCAGTGACCGCAGGGACACCGGGGAGCTGTTTTTT. Its protein product is CASSDRRDTGELFF. The full variable domain, with the rest looked up from reference TRBV25-1 and TRBJ2-2, is EADIYQTPRYLVIGTGKKITLECSQTMGHDKMYWYQQDPGMELHLIHYSYGVNSTEKGDLSSESTVSRIRTEHFPLTLESARPSHTSQYLCASSDRRDTGELFFGEGSRLTVL.

This clonotype appeared a few times. This CDR3 is CASSSGRFTGELFF. The CDR3 DNA sequence: TGTGCCAGCAGCTCAGGGCGGTTCACCGGGGAGCTGTTTTTT. This chain uses TRBV27 with TRBJ2-2; possibly TRBD1 for D (5 bases). The CDR3 spans 14 residues. Germline V gives CDR1 MNHEY, CDR2 SMNVEV (reference sequence). The ends were cut back, 6 bases at V and 4 bases at J, with 12 bases in the middle.

This clonotype was observed at least ten times. The rearrangement uses TRBV4-3 and TRBJ1-5; D is unclear. Trimming cost V 0 bases and J 6 bases, with 6 bases left between them. Germline values: CDR1 LGHNA, CDR2 YSLEER. This CDR3 comprises 13 residues. As DNA, the CDR3 is TGCGCCAGCAGCCAAGATCCGGGTCAGCCCCAGCATTTT. This encodes CASSQDPGQPQHF.

The gene calls are TRBV5-1 and TRBJ2-3, with D maybe TRBD1 (6 bases). The CDR3 is 15 residues long. Germline V gene lookup returns CDR1 SGHRS and CDR2 YFSETQ. Between the trimmed V and J ends, which lost 0 bases and 0 bases, there was a span of 8 bases. CDR3 loop: CASSLARGSTDTQYF. The CDR3 bases are TGCGCCAGCAGCTTGGCCAGGGGAAGCACAGATACGCAGTATTTT.

This clonotype was seen more than once but under ten times. This chain links TRBV6-5 with TRBJ2-2; D is uncertain. This CDR3 has 13 residues. Germline lookup yields CDR1 MNHEY and CDR2 SVGAGI. The ends were cut back, 5 bases at V and 6 bases at J, with 10 bases in the middle. CDR3 bases: TGTGCCAGCAGTGAGCCCCCAGCCGGGGAGCTGTTTTTT. This gives the protein CASSEPPAGELFF.